These 14 T cell receptor beta chains share one sample of origin, sequenced in a study of blood T cell repertoires in COVID-19. Assay: immunoSEQ multiplex PCR; the TCRdb copy retains only in-frame clones and omits some. The sample has roughly 57,000 clones, over 75% seen once. The sample comprised peripheral blood. These receptors were taken from a man aged 55 to 70 with active or convalescent COVID-19.

This clone was picked up a small number of times. The gene calls are TRBV7-8 and TRBJ1-5; tentative D call: TRBD1 (5 bases). This CDR3 contains 20 residues. Germline values: CDR1 SGHVS, CDR2 FQNEAQ. V was pared by 5 bases and J by 0 bases, with 26 bases between. CDR3 nucleotide sequence: TGTGCCAGCAGCCCACGACGGCGGGACGGAAATCTTTATAGCAATCAGCCCCAGCATTTT. As protein: CASSPRRRDGNLYSNQPQHF. The full variable domain, its missing parts supplied by reference TRBV7-8 and TRBJ1-5, is GAGVSQSPRYKVAKRGQDVALRCDPISGHVSLFWYQQALGQGPEFLTYFQNEAQLDKSGLPSDRFFAERPEGSVSTLKIQRTQQEDSAVYLCASSPRRRDGNLYSNQPQHFGDGTRLSIL.

J is TRBJ2-2 and V is TRBV27; D is unclear. In germline, CDR1 is MNHEY, CDR2 SMNVEV (reference sequence). Deletions cut 2 bases from V and 6 bases from J, with 13 bases between. There are 15 residues in the CDR3. Here the CDR3 DNA reads TGTGCCAGCAGTTTAATAGATGGGCTTGCCGGGGAGCTGTTTTTT. It encodes CASSLIDGLAGELFF.

This clone was counted a single time. This chain joins TRBV6-4 and TRBJ2-2; D is possibly TRBD1 (5 bases). CDR1 and CDR2 (germline): MRHNA, SNTAGT. V gave up 5 bases and J gave up 1 base, with 8 bases separating them. The CDR3 length is 14 residues. CDR3 in amino acids: CASSLQENTGELFF. CDR3 bases: TGTGCCAGCAGTCTACAGGAGAACACCGGGGAGCTGTTTTTT.

There are a few counts of this clone. The rearrangement uses TRBV5-4 and TRBJ1-1; D call uncertain. The germline V gene has CDR1 SGHNT and CDR2 YYREEE (reference sequence). Trimming removed 0 bases at V and 4 bases at J, with 13 bases between. The CDR3 spans 15 residues. The CDR3 nucleotides read TGTGCCAGCAGCTTGGAAGGCAGGTTGGGCACTGAAGCTTTCTTT. As protein: CASSLEGRLGTEAFF.

Written as DNA, the CDR3 is TGTGCCAGCAGCTTGGCAGGGCGGCGGGGGGCGGCCTACGAGCAGTACTTC. Translating gives CASSLAGRRGAAYEQYF. The rearrangement joins TRBV5-4 to TRBJ2-7; the match to TRBD2 covers 8 bases. This CDR3 has 17 residues. The V segment lost 0 bases and the J segment 2 bases; nucleotides outside the gene matches: 10. In germline, CDR1 is SGHNT, CDR2 YYREEE (reference sequence).

This clone was found once. The DNA for the CDR3 is TGTGCCAGCAGTTTGGACTCTAATAATTCACCCCTCCACTTT. Translated: CASSLDSNNSPLHF. V and J are TRBV28 and TRBJ1-6; no clear D. V lost 3 bases, J lost 5 bases, and 8 bases lay in between. CDR3 length: 14 residues. Germline V gene data show CDR1 as MDHEN and CDR2 as SYDVKM. Variable domain in full (rest from reference TRBV28 and TRBJ1-6): DVKVTQSSRYLVKRTGEKVFLECVQDMDHENMFWYRQDPGLGLRLIYFSYDVKMKEKGDIPEGYSVSREKKERFSLILESASTNQTSMYLCASSLDSNNSPLHFGNGTRLTVT.

V gene TRBV29-1 combines with J gene TRBJ2-4; D possibly corresponds to TRBD1 (7 bases). Per the germline V gene, CDR1 is SQVTM and CDR2 is ANQGSEA. The CDR3 loop spans 12 amino acids. V was trimmed by 5 bases and J by 5 bases, leaving 10 bases between them. DNA of the CDR3: TGCAGCGTTCGCAGGGGGGAAAACATTCAGTACTTC. Its protein is CSVRRGENIQYF.

The chain joins TRBV29-1 to TRBJ1-1; D is undetermined. There are 13 residues in the CDR3. The V end was cut by 1 base, the J end by 4 bases, with 10 bases between. Germline V gives CDR1 SQVTM, CDR2 ANQGSEA. The DNA for the CDR3 is TGCAGCGTTGAAGGTCGGTCGGGCACTGAAGCTTTCTTT. Translated: CSVEGRSGTEAFF.

The chain has TRBV6-5 and TRBJ1-2, with D possibly TRBD1 on 5 matching bases. The CDR3 totals 13 residues. Germline-derived CDR1 and CDR2 are MNHEY and SVGAGI. Trimming removed 6 bases at V and 5 bases at J, with 13 bases between. CDR3 in DNA: TGTGCCAGCAGCGTATCCGGGGGGTATGGCTACACCTTC. This gives the protein CASSVSGGYGYTF.

In nucleotides, the CDR3 is TGTGCCAGCAGTAGCCCAGGGGGATCAGAGACCCAGTACTTC. This gives the protein CASSSPGGSETQYF. V and J are TRBV28 and TRBJ2-5; 7 bases are a match to TRBD1. V shed 5 bases, J shed 4 bases, and the junction held 7 bases outside the gene matches. The germline gives CDR1 MDHEN, CDR2 SYDVKM. The CDR3 runs to 14 residues.

The chain recombines TRBV5-6 with TRBJ1-4; 9 bases are shared with TRBD1. Trimming at V came to 0 bases and at J to 10 bases, leaving 10 bases not matched to a gene. Germline loops: CDR1 SGHDT, CDR2 YYEEEE. The CDR3 is 16 amino acids. For the CDR3, the DNA is TGTGCCAGCAGCTTGGTATCCGGGACAGGGAGGACAAAACTGTTTTTT. Protein: CASSLVSGTGRTKLFF.

CDR3 sequence (DNA): TGTGCCAGCAGCTATAACAATCAGCCCCAGCATTTT. It specifies CASSYNNQPQHF. The rearrangement uses TRBV12-3 or TRBV12-4 and TRBJ1-5; D unresolved. The germline V and J ends were trimmed by 6 bases and 3 bases, with 6 bases remaining between them. The CDR3 sequence is 12 residues long.

This chain's CDR3 is CASSPIGWGDSPLHF. CDR3 DNA sequence: TGTGCCAGCAGCCCCATAGGGTGGGGGGATTCACCCCTCCACTTT. The genes are TRBV11-2 and TRBJ1-6, with a tentative D call TRBD1 (5 bases). CDR1 and CDR2 from the germline V gene are SGHAT and FQNNGV. This CDR3 region has 15 residues. Trimming pared 5 bases from V and 8 bases from J, leaving 16 bases between.

This rearrangement joins TRBV6-1 to TRBJ1-5; D is perhaps TRBD1 (5 bases). The CDR3 extends over 14 amino acids. Per the germline V gene, CDR1 is MNHNS and CDR2 is SASEGT. V dropped 1 base and J dropped 7 bases, with 11 bases sitting between them. In DNA, the CDR3 is TGTGCCAGCAGTGAAGTTCAGGGAGGACAGCCCCAGCATTTT. It encodes CASSEVQGGQPQHF.